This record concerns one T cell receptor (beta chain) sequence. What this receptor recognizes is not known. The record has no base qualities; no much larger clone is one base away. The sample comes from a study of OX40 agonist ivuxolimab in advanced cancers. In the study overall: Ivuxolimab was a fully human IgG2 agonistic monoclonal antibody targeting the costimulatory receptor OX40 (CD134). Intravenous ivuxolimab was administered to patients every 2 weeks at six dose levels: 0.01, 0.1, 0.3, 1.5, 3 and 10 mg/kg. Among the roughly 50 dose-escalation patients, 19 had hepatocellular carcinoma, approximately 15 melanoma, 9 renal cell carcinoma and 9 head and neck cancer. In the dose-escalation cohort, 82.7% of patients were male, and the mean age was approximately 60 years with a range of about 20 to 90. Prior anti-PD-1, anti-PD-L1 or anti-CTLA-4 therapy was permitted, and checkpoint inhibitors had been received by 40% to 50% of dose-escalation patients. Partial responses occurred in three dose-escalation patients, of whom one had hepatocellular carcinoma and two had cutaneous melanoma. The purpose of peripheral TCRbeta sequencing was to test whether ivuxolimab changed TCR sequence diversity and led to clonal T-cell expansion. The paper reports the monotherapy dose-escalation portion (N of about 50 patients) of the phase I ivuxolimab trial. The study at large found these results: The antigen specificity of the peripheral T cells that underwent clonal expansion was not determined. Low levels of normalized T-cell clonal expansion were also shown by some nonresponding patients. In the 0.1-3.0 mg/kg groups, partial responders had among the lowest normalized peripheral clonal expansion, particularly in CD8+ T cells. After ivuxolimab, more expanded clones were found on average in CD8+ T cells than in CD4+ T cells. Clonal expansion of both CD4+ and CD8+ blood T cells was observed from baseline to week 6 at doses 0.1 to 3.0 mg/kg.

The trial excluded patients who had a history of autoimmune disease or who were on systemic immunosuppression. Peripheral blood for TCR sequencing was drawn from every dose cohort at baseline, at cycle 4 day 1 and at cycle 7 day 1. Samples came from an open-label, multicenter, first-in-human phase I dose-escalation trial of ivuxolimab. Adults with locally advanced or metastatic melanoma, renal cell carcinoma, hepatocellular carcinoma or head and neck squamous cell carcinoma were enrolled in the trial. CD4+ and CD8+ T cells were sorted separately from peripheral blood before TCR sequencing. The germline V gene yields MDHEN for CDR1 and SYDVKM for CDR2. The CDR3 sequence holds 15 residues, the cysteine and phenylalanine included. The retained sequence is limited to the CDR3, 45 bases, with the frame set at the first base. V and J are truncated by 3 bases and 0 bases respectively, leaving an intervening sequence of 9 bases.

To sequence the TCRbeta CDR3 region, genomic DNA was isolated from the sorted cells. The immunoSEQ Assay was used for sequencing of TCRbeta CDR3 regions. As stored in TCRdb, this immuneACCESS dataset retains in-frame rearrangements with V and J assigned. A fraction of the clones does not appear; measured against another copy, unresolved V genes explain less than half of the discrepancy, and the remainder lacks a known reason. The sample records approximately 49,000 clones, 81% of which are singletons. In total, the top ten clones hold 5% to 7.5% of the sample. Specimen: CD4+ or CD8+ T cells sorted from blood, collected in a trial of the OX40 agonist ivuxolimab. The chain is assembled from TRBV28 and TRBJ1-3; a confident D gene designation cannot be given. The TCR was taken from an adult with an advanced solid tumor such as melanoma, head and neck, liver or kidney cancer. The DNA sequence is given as TGTGCCAGCAGTTTCACAGCGAACTCTGGAAACACCATATATTTT. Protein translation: CASSFTANSGNTIYF.